The entry that follows covers one TCR beta chain sequence. Its recognized antigen is unknown. No much larger clone exists at a distance of one base, and base qualities are not known. This specimen comes from a study of Ad26.COV2.S vaccination and SARS-CoV-2 variants (TCRdb year 2021). With respect to the entire study: Vaccine-arm donors were drawn from COV1001, a multicentre, randomized, double-blind, placebo-controlled phase I-IIa trial of Ad26.COV2.S in healthy adults. Ad26.COV2.S was administered intramuscularly at 5 x 10^10 or 1 x 10^11 viral particles, either as a single shot or as two shots given 56 days apart. The specificity and breadth of SARS-CoV-2-reactive T cell receptors after Ad26.COV2.S vaccination were assessed by TCRbeta repertoire sequencing. A total of approximately 30 samples were included in the TCR-sequenced set, comprising 19 Ad26.COV2.S vaccine recipients, 5 placebo recipients and 8 SARS-CoV-2 convalescent individuals. Participants in the trial were split at random into five groups of five each, receiving low-dose or high-dose Ad26.COV2.S once or twice, or else placebo on both occasions. Blinding of investigators to trial group allocation was maintained during experiments and outcome assessment. General study outcomes and caveats: Vaccine and placebo recipients had similar non-spike TCR breadth, a finding consistent with the vaccine containing only spike. Spike-specific TCR breadth was higher in Ad26.COV2.S recipients than in placebo recipients (P = 0.0014). The study was not powered to compare responses between vaccine doses or regimens. After vaccination, spike-specific CD8+ and CD4+ T cell responses were reported to show substantial breadth. The authors noted that total T cell responses may have been underestimated by the TCR breadth and depth analyses.

This specimen's treatment or condition label, interpreted: roughly 20 received Ad26.COV2.S at low or high dose, single or two shots; several received placebo; per-sample allocation not given. For vaccine and placebo recipients, the sequenced repertoires came from samples collected on day 63 after the first injection. Between 29 July and 7 August 2020, Cohort 1b enrolled 25 adults aged 18-55 years at one site in Boston, USA. As a vaccine, Ad26.COV2.S was a replication-incompetent adenovirus type 26 vector that expressed a prefusion-stabilized SARS-CoV-2 spike protein derived from the original Wuhan strain. The CDR1 and CDR2 encoded by the germline V gene (reference sequence) are LNHDA and SQIVND. Reading from cysteine to phenylalanine, the CDR3 counts 14 amino acids. This entry keeps only the CDR3 DNA: 42 bases, framed from base 1. Germline trimming: 6 bases from V, 1 base from J; junction bases outside gene matches: 5.

The immunoSEQ Assay was the method used to sequence TCRbeta CDR3 regions. After extraction, genomic DNA underwent amplification by bias-controlled multiplex PCR, followed by high-throughput sequencing. The paper's processing steps were these. Collapsing and filtering of sequences were performed to quantify the absolute abundance of each unique TCRbeta CDR3 region. T cell fraction was estimated by normalizing TCRbeta template counts to usable DNA, which was measured by amplifying reference genes present in all nucleated cells. Repertoire TCRs were annotated as SARS-CoV-2-specific when V gene, CDR3 amino acid sequence and J gene were exactly matched to a known reactive TCR set. The reference SARS-CoV-2 TCR set was obtained from MIRA and was filtered for enrichment in COVID-19-positive ImmuneCODE repertoires, whereby public or cross-reactive TCRs were removed. Using the MIRA antigens, annotated TCRs were further analysed by specific ORF or by position within an ORF. Depth was the summed frequency of annotated unique rearrangements, while breadth was defined as annotated unique rearrangements over total unique productive rearrangements. Two-sided Wilcoxon rank-sum tests were applied when comparing TCR breadth between groups. The source is immuneACCESS, and TCRdb retained only in-frame sequences with V and J called. Part of the clones is not carried over; for the studies checked, unresolved V genes explain less than half of this, and the remainder is unexplained. V and J calls and clone size are given by that table; D and trimming were obtained from the DNA. For this sample there are about 350,000 clones; around 88% appear just once. Jointly, the top ten make up roughly 10% of the sample.

The chain couples TRBV19 to TRBJ1-1; a stretch of 7 junction bases matches TRBD1. The source was peripheral blood, collected in a trial of Ad26.COV2.S vaccine versus placebo. The receptor comes from a person aged 18 to 59 who received the Ad26.COV2.S COVID-19 vaccine or a placebo. The base sequence is TGTGCCAGTAGCAATAACAGGGGGAACACTGAAGCTTTCTTT. It is translated as CASSNNRGNTEAFF.